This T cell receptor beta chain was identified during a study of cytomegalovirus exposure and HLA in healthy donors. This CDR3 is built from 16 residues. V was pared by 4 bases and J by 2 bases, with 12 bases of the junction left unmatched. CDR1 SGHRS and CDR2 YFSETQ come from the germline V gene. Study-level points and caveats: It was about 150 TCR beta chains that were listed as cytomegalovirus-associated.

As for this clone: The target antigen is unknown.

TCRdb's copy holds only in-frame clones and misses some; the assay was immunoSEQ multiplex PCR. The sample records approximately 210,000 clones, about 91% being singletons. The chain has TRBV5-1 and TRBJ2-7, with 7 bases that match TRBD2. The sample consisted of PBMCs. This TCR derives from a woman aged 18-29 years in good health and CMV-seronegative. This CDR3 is CASSLAETSYTYEQYF. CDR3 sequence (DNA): TGCGCCAGCAGCCTGGCAGAGACTAGCTACACCTACGAGCAGTACTTC.